The clone carrying this TCR beta chain showed up many times. What it recognizes is unknown. The data originate from a study of T cells in Graves' hyperthyroidism and ophthalmopathy. CDR3 length: 16 residues. The V gene end was trimmed by 3 bases and the J gene end by 6 bases; junction bases not matched to a gene: 14. CDR1 SEHNR and CDR2 FQNEAQ come from the germline V gene (reference sequence). Study-level results: Through a model of 13 V-J features, ophthalmopathy was separated from stable hyperthyroidism.

When ophthalmopathy did not progress within 18 months, Graves' hyperthyroidism was considered stable. Based on clinical symptoms, serum thyroxine and TRAb, thyroid ultrasound and orbital computed tomography, diagnoses were reached. The TCR beta CDR3 regions underwent amplification using RNA transcripts as the source. A set of HTBI primers served as the primers for a first-round RT-PCR of the TCR CDR3. TCRdb re-analysed the multiplex PCR reads in MiXCR, keeping a single row per CDR3 protein. The sample contains over 650,000 distinct CDR3 sequences, about 17% of which appear only once. The chain joins TRBV7-9 to TRBJ2-7; 7 bases map to TRBD2. The clonotype was recovered from a man aged 18 to 35 with Graves' hyperthyroidism. The sequenced sample was blood. The CDR3 spells CASSFAPGRARGEQYF. The CDR3 nucleotides are TGTGCCAGCAGCTTCGCGCCGGGGAGGGCACGAGGCGAGCAGTACTTC.